This TCR beta chain was retrieved from a study of CD8 T cells in cerebrospinal fluid in Alzheimer's disease. In terms of frequency, this clonotype is large. TCRdb re-called the 10x single-cell sequencing reads and gives one entry per CDR3 protein, without DNA. Its clone listing holds 200 to 250 distinct CDR3 sequences. The CDR3 is made up of 13 amino acids. Germline V gene data show CDR1 as SNHLY and CDR2 as FYNNEI. Sequencing was carried out using cerebrospinal fluid. The chain couples TRBV2 to TRBJ2-7; the D call of TRBD1 rests on TCRdb alone, since no DNA is present to check it. The clonotype comes from a human donor in good health. The CDR3 reads CASSEGGAYEQYF.